Listed below are T cell receptor beta chains from one sample, sequenced in a study of regulatory T cells in long-lasting Graves disease. TCRdb called the multiplex PCR reads again in MiXCR, with one record for every CDR3 protein. The sample has about 400,000 distinct CDR3 sequences; under 25% are singletons. The sample here was peripheral blood mononuclear cells (PBMCs), taken when the disease was refractory, from a patient treated with antithyroid drugs. These receptors originate from a female donor with Graves disease. Each CDR3 is given with its conserved first and last residue. Each record gives: D gene, V gene, J gene, CDR3 protein. The D gene is left open where the match is weak.

d_gene: .; v_gene: TRBV20-1; j_gene: TRBJ1-3; CDR3aa: CSARDLRVGNTIYF
d_gene: .; v_gene: TRBV7-2; j_gene: TRBJ1-1; CDR3aa: CASSLGTNYEAFF
d_gene: TRBD1; v_gene: TRBV6-1; j_gene: TRBJ2-7; CDR3aa: CASSKTGFYEQYF
d_gene: TRBD2; v_gene: TRBV7-2; j_gene: TRBJ2-7; CDR3aa: CASSFRTSGRGNEQYF
d_gene: .; v_gene: TRBV6-1; j_gene: TRBJ2-7; CDR3aa: CASNRQTSYEQYF
d_gene: .; v_gene: TRBV7-3; j_gene: TRBJ1-6; CDR3aa: CASSFERGSPLHF
d_gene: .; v_gene: TRBV11-1; j_gene: TRBJ2-4; CDR3aa: CASSTKTGVDIQYF
d_gene: .; v_gene: TRBV6-1; j_gene: TRBJ1-5; CDR3aa: CASSEGSRNQPQHF
d_gene: .; v_gene: TRBV2; j_gene: TRBJ2-6; CDR3aa: CASTPPGLSGTNVLTF
d_gene: TRBD2; v_gene: TRBV27; j_gene: TRBJ2-7; CDR3aa: CASRREAGGFYEQYF
d_gene: TRBD2; v_gene: TRBV24-1; j_gene: .; CDR3aa: CATSDGGRRGEQFF
d_gene: .; v_gene: TRBV30; j_gene: TRBJ1-3; CDR3aa: CAWSPRQGLNSGNTIYF
d_gene: TRBD1; v_gene: TRBV27; j_gene: TRBJ2-6; CDR3aa: CASRGQGVAGANVLTF
d_gene: .; v_gene: TRBV19; j_gene: TRBJ1-3; CDR3aa: CASKAATGGNTIYF
d_gene: .; v_gene: TRBV6-1; j_gene: TRBJ2-7; CDR3aa: CASRDIYEQYF
d_gene: .; v_gene: TRBV5-6; j_gene: TRBJ1-5; CDR3aa: CASSLEPGQPQHF
d_gene: TRBD1; v_gene: TRBV6-1; j_gene: TRBJ1-2; CDR3aa: CASGTQGAKGSYTF
d_gene: .; v_gene: TRBV29-1; j_gene: TRBJ2-5; CDR3aa: CSVDLDREGVTQYF
d_gene: TRBD1; v_gene: TRBV24-1; j_gene: TRBJ2-7; CDR3aa: CATSDSTDRVGYEQYF
d_gene: .; v_gene: TRBV12-3/TRBV12-4; j_gene: TRBJ2-7; CDR3aa: CASSQGSTGEQYF
d_gene: TRBD1; v_gene: TRBV4-3; j_gene: TRBJ1-1; CDR3aa: CASSQIAGGNTEAFF
d_gene: .; v_gene: TRBV12-3/TRBV12-4; j_gene: TRBJ2-6; CDR3aa: CASSRDALGSGANVLTF
d_gene: TRBD2; v_gene: TRBV7-9; j_gene: TRBJ2-7; CDR3aa: CASSLASGSGNEQYF
d_gene: .; v_gene: TRBV5-6; j_gene: TRBJ2-2; CDR3aa: CASSSGHVGTGELFF
d_gene: .; v_gene: TRBV10-3; j_gene: TRBJ2-2; CDR3aa: CAISESVSSGELFF
d_gene: .; v_gene: TRBV12-3/TRBV12-4; j_gene: TRBJ1-5; CDR3aa: CASSFSEQPQHF
d_gene: .; v_gene: TRBV28; j_gene: TRBJ2-3; CDR3aa: CASSFVGGIADTQYF
d_gene: .; v_gene: TRBV7-2; j_gene: TRBJ1-6; CDR3aa: CASSLGQSSYNSPLHF
d_gene: .; v_gene: TRBV7-2; j_gene: TRBJ2-5; CDR3aa: CASSRRGRDIMETQYF
d_gene: .; v_gene: TRBV29-1; j_gene: TRBJ1-1; CDR3aa: CSVAGGYTEAFF
d_gene: TRBD1; v_gene: TRBV5-1; j_gene: TRBJ2-7; CDR3aa: CASSSWGTGSSEQYF
d_gene: TRBD2; v_gene: TRBV6-1; j_gene: TRBJ2-7; CDR3aa: CASSPGGGTYEQYF
d_gene: TRBD2; v_gene: TRBV6-2/TRBV6-3; j_gene: TRBJ2-1; CDR3aa: CASSSLAGGYNEQFF
d_gene: TRBD2; v_gene: TRBV3-1; j_gene: TRBJ2-7; CDR3aa: CASSQDGAGGWEQYF
d_gene: TRBD1; v_gene: TRBV7-2; j_gene: TRBJ2-7; CDR3aa: CASSDRTGGEQYF
d_gene: TRBD1; v_gene: TRBV28; j_gene: TRBJ2-7; CDR3aa: CASSPAQGVYF
d_gene: TRBD1; v_gene: TRBV6-9; j_gene: TRBJ2-7; CDR3aa: CASSYSGQGRPYEQYF
d_gene: .; v_gene: TRBV7-9; j_gene: TRBJ2-5; CDR3aa: CASSLDGGSQETQYF
d_gene: .; v_gene: TRBV6-2/TRBV6-3; j_gene: TRBJ2-7; CDR3aa: CASGRGEYEQYF
d_gene: TRBD2; v_gene: TRBV7-6; j_gene: TRBJ2-1; CDR3aa: CASSLGGLAGGQGEQFF
d_gene: .; v_gene: TRBV4-3; j_gene: TRBJ1-5; CDR3aa: CASSPDETAGQPQHF
d_gene: .; v_gene: TRBV19; j_gene: TRBJ1-5; CDR3aa: CASSIDYGSDQPQHF
d_gene: .; v_gene: TRBV6-1; j_gene: TRBJ1-6; CDR3aa: CASSTDMSGGLSLHF
d_gene: .; v_gene: TRBV12-3/TRBV12-4; j_gene: TRBJ2-7; CDR3aa: CASSFPPLTYEQYF
d_gene: TRBD2; v_gene: TRBV6-1; j_gene: TRBJ2-7; CDR3aa: CASRPAGLTYEQYF
d_gene: .; v_gene: TRBV30; j_gene: TRBJ1-6; CDR3aa: CAWSVRPRGVHNSPLHF
d_gene: TRBD2; v_gene: TRBV7-2; j_gene: TRBJ2-7; CDR3aa: CASSPLAGDGEQYF
d_gene: .; v_gene: TRBV28; j_gene: TRBJ2-4; CDR3aa: CASTLRGGSEKNIQYF
d_gene: .; v_gene: TRBV11-2; j_gene: TRBJ1-4; CDR3aa: CASSGRLGEKLFF
d_gene: TRBD1; v_gene: TRBV13; j_gene: TRBJ2-3; CDR3aa: CASSPRDRARGEADTQYF
d_gene: .; v_gene: TRBV27; j_gene: TRBJ1-5; CDR3aa: CASRSGNNQPQHF
d_gene: .; v_gene: TRBV18; j_gene: TRBJ2-7; CDR3aa: CASSPLPMAFFYEQYF
d_gene: TRBD1; v_gene: TRBV6-2/TRBV6-3; j_gene: TRBJ2-3; CDR3aa: CASSNWDRHTDTQYF
d_gene: .; v_gene: TRBV7-9; j_gene: TRBJ2-2; CDR3aa: CASSVDGSPGELFF
d_gene: .; v_gene: TRBV4-1; j_gene: TRBJ2-7; CDR3aa: CASSQQWGSYEQYF
d_gene: .; v_gene: TRBV6-2/TRBV6-3; j_gene: TRBJ2-7; CDR3aa: CASGEGEDYEQYF
d_gene: TRBD2; v_gene: TRBV3-1; j_gene: TRBJ2-7; CDR3aa: CASSRGLAGLLPYEQYF
d_gene: .; v_gene: TRBV4-3; j_gene: TRBJ2-4; CDR3aa: CASSQDRLAKNIQYF
d_gene: TRBD1; v_gene: TRBV9; j_gene: TRBJ2-3; CDR3aa: CASSVLGQGAADTQYF